This T cell receptor beta chain was identified in a study of blood T cell repertoires in COVID-19. Trimming cost V 5 bases and J 5 bases; bases outside gene matches: 7. CDR3 length equals 14 residues. Germline V lookup: CDR1 MDHEN, CDR2 SYDVKM. Original methodology: Estimates of nucleated cell counts were drawn from the amplification of reference gene primers. The method was immunoSEQ multiplex PCR; TCRdb's version includes in-frame clones alone and lacks a portion of them. Clone size and V and J calls were adopted from that table, with D and trimming inferred from the DNA. The sample lists about 180,000 clones; approximately 86% were seen once.

Specimen: PBMCs or T cells enriched from blood (not recorded which). The sequence derives from a man aged 55 to 69 who had recovered from COVID-19. The chain recombines TRBV28 with TRBJ1-2; TRBD1 agrees at 8 bases. CDR3 protein: CASSHDQGAYGYTF. The DNA of the CDR3 is TGTGCCAGCAGTCACGACCAGGGGGCATATGGCTACACCTTC.